The clone carrying this TCR beta chain has just a few counts. This specimen belongs to a study of response to subunit inactivated influenza vaccine. MiXCR was run by TCRdb on the RT-PCR reads, yielding one entry per CDR3 protein. This table holds about 570,000 distinct CDR3 sequences, 10% to 12% found once. Germline-derived CDR1 and CDR2 are MNHEY and SVGEGT. The CDR3 is made up of 13 amino acids. Trimming left V 2 bases short and J 6 bases short, with 10 bases between. Another study also made use of these data, one on T cells expressing NK-cell markers. That report notes: TCR beta libraries carry UMIs added by 5'RACE template switching. It was from sorted CD3+CD56+NKG2C+, CD3+CD56+NKG2C- and CD3+CD56-NKG2C+ T cells that TCR beta repertoires came. Several of the experiments relied on an anti-gamma-delta TCR antibody so that only alpha-beta TCR T cells were sorted. Among CD8+ T cells from about 6 donors, dominant NKG2C+ clonotypes accounted for roughly 1.0-7.0%. There were a handful of donors in whom these clonotypes also led the CD3+CD56-NKG2C+ fraction.

Sequences were derived from PBMCs from blood, sampled on the day of vaccination. The chain uses TRBV6-2 or TRBV6-3 and TRBJ2-5, with D possibly TRBD2 on 5 matching bases. The clonotype was recovered from a man in his fifties or sixties who received an inactivated influenza vaccine. This CDR3 reads CASSYDYLQTQYF. CDR3 DNA: TGTGCCAGCAGTTACGACTATTTACAGACCCAGTACTTC.